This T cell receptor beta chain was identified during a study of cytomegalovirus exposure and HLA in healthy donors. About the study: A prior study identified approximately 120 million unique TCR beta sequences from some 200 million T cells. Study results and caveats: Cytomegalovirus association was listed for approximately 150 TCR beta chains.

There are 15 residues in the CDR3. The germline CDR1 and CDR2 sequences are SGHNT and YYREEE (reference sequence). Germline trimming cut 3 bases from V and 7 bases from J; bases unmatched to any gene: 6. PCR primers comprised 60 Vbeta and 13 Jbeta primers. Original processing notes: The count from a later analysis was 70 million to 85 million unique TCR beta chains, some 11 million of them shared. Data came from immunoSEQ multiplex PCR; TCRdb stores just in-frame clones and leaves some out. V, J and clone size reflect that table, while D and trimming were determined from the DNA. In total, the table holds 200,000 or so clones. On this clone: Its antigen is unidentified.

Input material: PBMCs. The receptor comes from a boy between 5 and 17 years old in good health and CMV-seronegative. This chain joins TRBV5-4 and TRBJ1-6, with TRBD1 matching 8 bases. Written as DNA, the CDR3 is TGTGCCAGCAGCTCAACAGGGGGTAAAAATTCACCCCTCCACTTT. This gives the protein CASSSTGGKNSPLHF.